Listed below are T cell receptor beta chains from one sample, sequenced in a study of T-cell reconstitution after alpha-beta-depleted transplantation in children. One entry per CDR3 protein results from TCRdb running MiXCR on the PCR reads. Of about 610,000 distinct CDR3 sequences in the sample, more than 20% were seen once. Sequenced material: PBMCs, taken before TCRalphabeta/CD19-depleted stem cell transplant. The receptors shown here come from a boy less than two years old with Wiskott-Aldrich syndrome, due to receive a stem cell transplant. CDR3s include the opening cysteine and the closing phenylalanine or tryptophan. Only some rows state a clone size, as once, few, many or a class for expanded clones.

J: TRBJ2-1; V: TRBV10-3; size: few; CDR3: CAISEVAGAGEQFF
J: TRBJ2-1; V: TRBV27; size: few; CDR3: CARGKGRLRGNEQFF
J: TRBJ2-3; V: TRBV12-3/TRBV12-4; size: few; CDR3: CASSFSGQSTDTQYF
J: TRBJ2-6; V: TRBV7-9; size: few; CDR3: CASSQGSGANVLTF
J: TRBJ2-7; V: TRBV10-3; size: .; CDR3: CAISVSDNYEQYF
J: TRBJ2-1; V: TRBV12-3/TRBV12-4; size: .; CDR3: CASSLEVAVVTDEQFF
J: TRBJ2-1; V: TRBV5-1; size: few; CDR3: CASSPFGAGLPYNEQFF
J: TRBJ2-3; V: TRBV20-1; size: few; CDR3: CSASLAGTDTQYF
J: TRBJ1-5; V: TRBV2; size: few; CDR3: CASGGERDQPQHF
J: TRBJ2-3; V: TRBV5-1; size: .; CDR3: CASRTESTDTQYF
J: TRBJ2-7; V: TRBV3-1; size: few; CDR3: CASSQQRYEQYF
J: TRBJ2-1; V: TRBV12-3/TRBV12-4; size: few; CDR3: CASKSGTSGVYNEQFF
J: TRBJ2-7; V: TRBV28; size: .; CDR3: CASNLRGRLSYEQYF
J: TRBJ2-1; V: TRBV29-1; size: .; CDR3: CSGRLGGTYNEQFF
J: TRBJ1-1; V: TRBV14; size: few; CDR3: CASSQQGWNTEAFF